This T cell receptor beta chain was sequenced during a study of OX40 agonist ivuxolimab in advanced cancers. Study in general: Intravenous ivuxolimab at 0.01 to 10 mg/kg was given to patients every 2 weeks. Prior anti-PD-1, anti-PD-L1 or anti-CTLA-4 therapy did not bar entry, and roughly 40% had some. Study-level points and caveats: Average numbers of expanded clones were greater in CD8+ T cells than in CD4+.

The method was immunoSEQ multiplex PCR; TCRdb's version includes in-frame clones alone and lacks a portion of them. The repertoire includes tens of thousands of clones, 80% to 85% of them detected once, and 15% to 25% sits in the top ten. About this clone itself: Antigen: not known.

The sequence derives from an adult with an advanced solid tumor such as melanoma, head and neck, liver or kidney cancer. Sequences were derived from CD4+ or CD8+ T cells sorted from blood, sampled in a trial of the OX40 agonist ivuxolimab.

The CDR3 here is CASSQDSGANVLTF. The CDR3 nucleotides read TGCGCCAGCAGCCAAGACTCTGGGGCCAACGTCCTGACTTTC. This chain connects TRBV4-1 to TRBJ2-6; D is unresolved. Trimming pared 0 bases from V and 0 bases from J, leaving 0 bases between. Germline CDR1 reads MGHRA; CDR2 reads YSYEKL. The CDR3 has 14 amino acids.